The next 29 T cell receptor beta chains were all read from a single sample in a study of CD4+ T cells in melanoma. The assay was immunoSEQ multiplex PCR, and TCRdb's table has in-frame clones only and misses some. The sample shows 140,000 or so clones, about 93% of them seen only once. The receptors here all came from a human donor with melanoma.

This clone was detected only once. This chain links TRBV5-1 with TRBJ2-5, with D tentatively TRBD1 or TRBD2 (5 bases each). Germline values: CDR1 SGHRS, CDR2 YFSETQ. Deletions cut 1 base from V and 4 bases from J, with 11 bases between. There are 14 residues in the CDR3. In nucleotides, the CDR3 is TGCGCCAGCAGCTTGCTCGGGGCGGGAGAGACCCAGTACTTC. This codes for CASSLLGAGETQYF.

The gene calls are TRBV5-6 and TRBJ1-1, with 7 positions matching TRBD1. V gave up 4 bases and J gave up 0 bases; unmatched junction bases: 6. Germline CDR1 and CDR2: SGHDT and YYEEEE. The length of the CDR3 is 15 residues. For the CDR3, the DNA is TGTGCCAGCAGCACAAGGGACAGATTGAACACTGAAGCTTTCTTT. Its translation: CASSTRDRLNTEAFF.

DNA for the CDR3: TGCGCCAGCAGCGTTGTGGTGACGGGGGGGCCAGTCAATGAGCAGTTCTTC. Amino acids: CASSVVVTGGPVNEQFF. V gene TRBV5-1 combines with J gene TRBJ2-1; TRBD2 aligns across 8 bases. J gave up 6 bases and V 4 bases, and 15 bases lay outside the gene matches. CDR1 SGHRS and CDR2 YFSETQ come from the germline V gene. This CDR3 contains 17 residues.

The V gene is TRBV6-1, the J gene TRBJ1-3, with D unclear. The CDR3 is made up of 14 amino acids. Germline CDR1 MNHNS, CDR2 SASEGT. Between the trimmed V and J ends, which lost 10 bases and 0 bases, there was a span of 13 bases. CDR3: CATCMGDSGNTIYF. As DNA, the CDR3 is TGTGCCACCTGCATGGGTGACTCTGGAAACACCATATATTTT.

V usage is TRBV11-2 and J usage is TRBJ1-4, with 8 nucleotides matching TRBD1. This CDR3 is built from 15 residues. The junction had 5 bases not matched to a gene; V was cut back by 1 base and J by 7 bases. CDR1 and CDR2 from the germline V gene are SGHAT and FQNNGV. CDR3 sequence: CASSLARGRSEKLFF. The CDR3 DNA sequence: TGTGCCAGCAGCTTAGCCAGGGGGCGAAGTGAAAAACTGTTTTTT. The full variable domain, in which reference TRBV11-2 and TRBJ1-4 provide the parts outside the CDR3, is EAGVAQSPRYKIIEKRQSVAFWCNPISGHATLYWYQQILGQGPKLLIQFQNNGVVDDSQLPKDRFSAERLKGVDSTLKIQPAKLEDSAVYLCASSLARGRSEKLFFGSGTQLSVL.

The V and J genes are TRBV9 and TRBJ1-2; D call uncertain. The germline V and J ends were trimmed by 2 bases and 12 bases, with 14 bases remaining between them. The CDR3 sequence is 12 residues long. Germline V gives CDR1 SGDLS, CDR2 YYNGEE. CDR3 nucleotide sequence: TGTGCCAGCAGCGTGCCCGGACGGCTTCACACCTTC. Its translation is CASSVPGRLHTF.

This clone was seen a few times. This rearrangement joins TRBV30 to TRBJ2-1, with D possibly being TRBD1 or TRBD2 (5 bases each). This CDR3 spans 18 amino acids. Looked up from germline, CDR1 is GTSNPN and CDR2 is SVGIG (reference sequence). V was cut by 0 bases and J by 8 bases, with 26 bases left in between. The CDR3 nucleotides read TGTGCCTGGAGTGTACAAATGATGGGACCTAGTAAGGGATATGAGCAGTTCTTC. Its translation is CAWSVQMMGPSKGYEQFF.

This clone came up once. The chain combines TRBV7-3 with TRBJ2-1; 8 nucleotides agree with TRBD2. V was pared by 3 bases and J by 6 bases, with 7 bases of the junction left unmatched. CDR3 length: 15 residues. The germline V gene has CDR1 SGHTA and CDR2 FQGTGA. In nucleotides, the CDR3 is TGTGCCAGCAGCTTTCTATCGGGGGGGCCCAATGAGCAGTTCTTC. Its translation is CASSFLSGGPNEQFF.

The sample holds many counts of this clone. CDR3 residues: CSVERSTTEAFF. Here the CDR3 DNA reads TGCAGCGTTGAGAGGTCTACCACTGAAGCTTTCTTT. V gene TRBV29-1 combines with J gene TRBJ1-1; the D is unclear. Germline V gene sequence: CDR1 SQVTM, CDR2 ANQGSEA. V shed 3 bases and J shed 4 bases, with 9 bases lying between them. CDR3 length: 12 amino acids.

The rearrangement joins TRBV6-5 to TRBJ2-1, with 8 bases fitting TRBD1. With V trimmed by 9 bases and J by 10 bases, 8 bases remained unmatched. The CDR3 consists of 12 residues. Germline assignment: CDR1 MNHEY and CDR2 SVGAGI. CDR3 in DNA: TGTGCCAGTCGACAGGGGTTCAGGGAGCAGTTCTTC. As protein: CASRQGFREQFF.

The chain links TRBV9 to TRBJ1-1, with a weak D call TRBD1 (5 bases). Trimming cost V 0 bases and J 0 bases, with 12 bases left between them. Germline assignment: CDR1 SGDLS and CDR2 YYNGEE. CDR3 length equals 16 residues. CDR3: CASSVVIGALNTEAFF. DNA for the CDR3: TGTGCCAGCAGCGTAGTTATTGGGGCGTTGAACACTGAAGCTTTCTTT.

The CDR3 here is CASSPPGQGQGPQHF. The DNA for the CDR3 is TGTGCCAGCAGCCCCCCGGGACAGGGACAAGGGCCCCAGCATTTT. The rearrangement uses TRBV7-2 and TRBJ1-5, with 9 bases fitting TRBD1. Per the germline V gene, CDR1 is SGHTA and CDR2 is FQGNSA. The length of the CDR3 is 15 residues. V lost 5 bases to trimming and J lost 9 bases; unmatched junction nucleotides: 11.

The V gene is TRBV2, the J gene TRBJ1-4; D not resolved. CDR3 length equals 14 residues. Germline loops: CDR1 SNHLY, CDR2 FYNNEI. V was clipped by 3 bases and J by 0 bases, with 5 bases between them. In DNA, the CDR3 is TGTGCCAGCAGTGAGGTTACAACTAATGAAAAACTGTTTTTT. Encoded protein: CASSEVTTNEKLFF.

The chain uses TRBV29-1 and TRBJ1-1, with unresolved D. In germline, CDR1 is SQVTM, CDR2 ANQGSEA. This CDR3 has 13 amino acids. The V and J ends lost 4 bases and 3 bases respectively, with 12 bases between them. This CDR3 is CSVGPMLHTEAFF. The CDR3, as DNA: TGCAGCGTTGGACCAATGCTGCACACTGAAGCTTTCTTT.

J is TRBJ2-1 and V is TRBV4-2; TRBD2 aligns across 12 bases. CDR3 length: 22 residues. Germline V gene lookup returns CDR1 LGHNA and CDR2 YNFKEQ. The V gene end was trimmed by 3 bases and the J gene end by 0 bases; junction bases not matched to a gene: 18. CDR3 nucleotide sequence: TGTGCCAGCAGCCACCAAGCAGTACTACTAGCGGGGGGCCTCAACTCCTACAATGAGCAGTTCTTC. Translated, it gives CASSHQAVLLAGGLNSYNEQFF.

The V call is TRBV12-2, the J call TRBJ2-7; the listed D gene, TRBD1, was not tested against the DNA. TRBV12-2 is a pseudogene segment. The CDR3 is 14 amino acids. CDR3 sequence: CASRSGQGVYEQYF. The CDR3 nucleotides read TGTGCAAGTCGCTCGGGACAGGGGGTCTACGAGCAGTACTTC.

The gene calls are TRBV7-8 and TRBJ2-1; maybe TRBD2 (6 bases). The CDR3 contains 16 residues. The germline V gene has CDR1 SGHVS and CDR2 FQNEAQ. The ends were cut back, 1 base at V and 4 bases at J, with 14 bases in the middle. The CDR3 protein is CASSLGLGGRYNEQFF. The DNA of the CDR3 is TGTGCCAGCAGCTTAGGGCTCGGAGGGAGGTACAATGAGCAGTTCTTC.

CDR3 sequence reads: CASSSPGYEQYF. CDR3 in DNA: TGCGCCAGCAGCTCCCCAGGGTACGAGCAGTACTTC. The chain combines TRBV5-1 with TRBJ2-7, with a tentative D call TRBD1 (5 bases). The CDR3 covers 12 residues. Trimming cost V 3 bases and J 4 bases, with 8 bases left between them. Germline V gives CDR1 SGHRS, CDR2 YFSETQ.

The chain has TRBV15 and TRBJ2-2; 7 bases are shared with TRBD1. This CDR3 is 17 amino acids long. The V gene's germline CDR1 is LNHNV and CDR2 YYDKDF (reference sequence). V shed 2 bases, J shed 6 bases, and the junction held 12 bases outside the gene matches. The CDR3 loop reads CATSRSKTGSLPGELFF. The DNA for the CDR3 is TGTGCCACCAGCAGATCCAAGACAGGGTCCCTCCCCGGGGAGCTGTTTTTT.

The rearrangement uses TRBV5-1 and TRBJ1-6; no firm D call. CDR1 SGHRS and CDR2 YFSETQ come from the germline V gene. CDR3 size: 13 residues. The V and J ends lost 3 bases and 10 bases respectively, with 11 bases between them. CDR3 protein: CASSSGLHSPLHF. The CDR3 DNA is TGCGCCAGCAGCTCAGGACTACACTCACCCCTCCACTTT.

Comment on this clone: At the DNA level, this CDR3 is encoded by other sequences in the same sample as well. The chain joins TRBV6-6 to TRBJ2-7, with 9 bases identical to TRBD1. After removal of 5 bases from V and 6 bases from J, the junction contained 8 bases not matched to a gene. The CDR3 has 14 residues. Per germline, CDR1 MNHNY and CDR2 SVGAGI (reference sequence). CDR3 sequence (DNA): TGTGCCAGCAGTCCAGGACAGGGGCTTACCGAGCAGTACTTC. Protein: CASSPGQGLTEQYF.

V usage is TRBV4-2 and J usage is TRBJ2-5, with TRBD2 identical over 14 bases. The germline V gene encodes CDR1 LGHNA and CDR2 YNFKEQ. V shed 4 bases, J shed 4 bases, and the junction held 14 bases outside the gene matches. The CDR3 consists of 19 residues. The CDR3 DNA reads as TGTGCCAGCAGCCTGACCCCGACTAGCGGGGGGGCCTCGCGAGAGACCCAGTACTTC. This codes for CASSLTPTSGGASRETQYF.

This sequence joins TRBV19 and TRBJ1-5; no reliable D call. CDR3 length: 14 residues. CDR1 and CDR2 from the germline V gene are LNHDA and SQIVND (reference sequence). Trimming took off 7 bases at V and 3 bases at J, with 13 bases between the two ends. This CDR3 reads CASTARQHNQPQHF. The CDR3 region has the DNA TGTGCCAGTACCGCCCGGCAGCACAATCAGCCCCAGCATTTT. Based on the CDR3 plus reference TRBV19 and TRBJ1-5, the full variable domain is DGGITQSPKYLFRKEGQNVTLSCEQNLNHDAMYWYRQDPGQGLRLIYYSQIVNDFQKGDIAEGYSVSREKKESFPLTVTSAQKNPTAFYLCASTARQHNQPQHFGDGTRLSIL.

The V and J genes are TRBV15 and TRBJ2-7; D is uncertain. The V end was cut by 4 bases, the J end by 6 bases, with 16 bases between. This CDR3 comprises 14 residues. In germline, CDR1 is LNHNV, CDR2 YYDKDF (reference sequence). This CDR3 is CATSIRPRDSEQYF. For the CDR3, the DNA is TGTGCCACCAGCATTCGCCCCAGAGACTCCGAGCAGTACTTC.

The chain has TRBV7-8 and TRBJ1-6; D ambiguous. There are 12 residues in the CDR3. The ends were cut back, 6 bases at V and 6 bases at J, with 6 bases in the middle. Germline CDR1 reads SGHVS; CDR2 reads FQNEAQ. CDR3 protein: CASSPFNSPLHF. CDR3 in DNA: TGTGCCAGCAGTCCCTTTAATTCACCCCTCCACTTT.

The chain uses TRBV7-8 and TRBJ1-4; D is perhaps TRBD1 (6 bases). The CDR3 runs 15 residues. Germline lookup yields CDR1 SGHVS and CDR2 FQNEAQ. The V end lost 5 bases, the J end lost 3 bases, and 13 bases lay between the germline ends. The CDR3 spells CASSARGASNEKLFF. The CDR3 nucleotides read TGTGCCAGCAGCGCCCGGGGGGCTTCTAATGAAAAACTGTTTTTT.

The CDR3 sequence is CASSYGLDGDTQYF. As DNA, the CDR3 is TGTGCCAGCAGCTATGGGCTAGATGGGGATACGCAGTATTTT. The V gene is TRBV7-3, the J gene TRBJ2-3; no definite D call. CDR3 length equals 14 residues. Deletions cut 4 bases from V and 6 bases from J, with 14 bases between. Germline values: CDR1 SGHTA, CDR2 FQGTGA.

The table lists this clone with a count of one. DNA of the CDR3: TGCGCCAGCAGCCAAGCGGGGCAGGGGGCGGCTGGGGCCAACGTCCTGACTTTC. It yields the protein CASSQAGQGAAGANVLTF. V usage is TRBV4-1 and J usage is TRBJ2-6, with 8 bases matching TRBD1. This CDR3 comprises 18 residues. Germline-derived CDR1 and CDR2 are MGHRA and YSYEKL. J was trimmed by 2 bases and V by 1 base; bases with no gene match: 7.

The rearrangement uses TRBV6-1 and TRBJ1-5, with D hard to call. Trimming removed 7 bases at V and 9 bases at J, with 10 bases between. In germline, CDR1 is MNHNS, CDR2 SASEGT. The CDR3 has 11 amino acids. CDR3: CASTLSGPQHF. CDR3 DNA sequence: TGTGCCAGCACCCTGAGTGGGCCCCAGCATTTT.